The entry below gives a single T cell receptor (beta chain) sequence along with its context. This clone was counted a single time. There is no known antigen for this receptor. No base quality values were provided; no much bigger clone lies one nucleotide off. The same CDR3 is also encoded by other DNA sequences in this sample. The sample belongs to a study of Ad26.COV2.S vaccination and SARS-CoV-2 variants (dated by TCRdb to about 2021). Regarding the research as a whole: Vaccine-arm donors were drawn from COV1001, a multicentre, randomized, double-blind, placebo-controlled phase I-IIa trial of Ad26.COV2.S in healthy adults. Dosing of Ad26.COV2.S was intramuscular, at either 5x10^10 or 1x10^11 viral particles, delivered as one shot or as two shots spaced 56 days apart. TCRbeta repertoire sequencing served as the tool for gauging how specific and how broad the SARS-CoV-2-reactive T cell receptors were following Ad26.COV2.S vaccination. A total of 32 samples were included in the TCR-sequenced set, comprising around 19 Ad26.COV2.S vaccine recipients, 5 placebo recipients and 8 SARS-CoV-2 convalescent individuals. Participants in the trial were split at random into five groups of five each, receiving low-dose or high-dose Ad26.COV2.S once or twice, or else placebo on both occasions. Blinding of investigators to trial group allocation was maintained during experiments and outcome assessment. Paper-wide results and their limitations: The study was not powered to compare responses between vaccine doses or regimens. Higher spike-specific TCR breadth was observed in Ad26.COV2.S recipients than in placebo recipients (P = 0.0014). Substantial breadth of spike-specific CD8+ and CD4+ T cell responses was reported after vaccination. Comparable non-spike TCR breadth was observed between vaccine and placebo recipients, consistent with only spike being contained in the vaccine. According to the authors, total T cell responses may have been underestimated by the TCR breadth and depth analyses.

In the germline V gene, CDR1 corresponds to SGHRS and CDR2 to YFSETQ. The V end loses 2 bases and the J end loses 5 bases, and a stretch of 10 bases separates them. Measured from the cysteine to the phenylalanine, the CDR3 is 13 residues long. CDR3 DNA is the only sequence kept; it has 39 bases, read in frame from the first base. The immunoSEQ Assay was the method used to sequence TCRbeta CDR3 regions. After extraction, genomic DNA underwent amplification by bias-controlled multiplex PCR, followed by high-throughput sequencing. In the source study's methods: To quantify the absolute abundance of every unique TCRbeta CDR3 region, sequences were collapsed and filtered. T cell fraction was estimated by normalizing TCRbeta template counts to usable DNA, with usable DNA measured through amplification of reference genes found in all nucleated cells. Repertoire TCRs were annotated as SARS-CoV-2-specific when V gene, CDR3 amino acid sequence and J gene were exactly matched to a known reactive TCR set. MIRA supplied the reference SARS-CoV-2 TCR set, which was filtered for enrichment in COVID-19-positive ImmuneCODE repertoires so that public or cross-reactive TCRs were removed. Drawing on the MIRA antigens, annotated TCRs were analysed further at the level of specific ORF or position within ORF. Breadth was defined as the number of annotated unique rearrangements divided by the total number of unique productive rearrangements, and depth was defined as the summed frequency of the annotated unique rearrangements. Two-sided Wilcoxon rank-sum tests were used to compare TCR breadth between groups. TCRdb retrieved this table from immuneACCESS and kept in-frame rearrangements only. Not all clones are present; in checked studies, unresolved V genes account for under half, and no reason is known for the remainder. V and J calls and clone size follow that table, whereas D and trimming were derived from the DNA. The sample records 410,000 or so clones, about 90% of which are singletons. More than 1.5% of the sample rests with the top ten.

In the paper's terms, the treatment or condition label means: around 19 received Ad26.COV2.S at low or high dose, single or two shots; 5 received placebo; per-sample allocation not given. Repertoires of vaccine and placebo recipients were sequenced from samples collected on day 63 after the first injection. Cohort 1b enrolled about two dozen adults aged 18-55 years at a single site in Boston, USA, between 29 July and 7 August 2020. Ad26.COV2.S consisted of a replication-incompetent adenovirus type 26 vector by which a prefusion-stabilized SARS-CoV-2 spike protein from the original Wuhan strain was expressed.

This receptor was obtained from a person aged 18-65 years who received the Ad26.COV2.S COVID-19 vaccine or a placebo. The input for sequencing was peripheral blood, taken in a trial of Ad26.COV2.S vaccine versus placebo. Recombination linked TRBV5-1 to TRBJ2-5; TRBD2 might be the D gene, on 7 matching bases. The bases are TGCGCCAGCAGCTTAGAGGGGGGGGAGACCCAGTACTTC. Its product reads: CASSLEGGETQYF.